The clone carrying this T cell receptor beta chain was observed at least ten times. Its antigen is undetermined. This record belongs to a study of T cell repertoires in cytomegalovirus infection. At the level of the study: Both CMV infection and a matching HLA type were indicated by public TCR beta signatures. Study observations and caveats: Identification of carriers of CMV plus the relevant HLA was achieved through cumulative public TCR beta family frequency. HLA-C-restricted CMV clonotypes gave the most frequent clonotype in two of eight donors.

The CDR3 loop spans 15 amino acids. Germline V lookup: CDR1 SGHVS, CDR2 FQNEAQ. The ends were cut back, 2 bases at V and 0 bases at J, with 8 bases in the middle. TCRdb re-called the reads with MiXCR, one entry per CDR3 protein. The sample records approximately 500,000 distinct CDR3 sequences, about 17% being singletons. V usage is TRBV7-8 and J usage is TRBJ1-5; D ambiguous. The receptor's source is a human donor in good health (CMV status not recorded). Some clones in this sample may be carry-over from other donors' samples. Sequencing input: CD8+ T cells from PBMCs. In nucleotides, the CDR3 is TGTGCCAGCAGCTTATCACAGCGTAGCAATCAGCCCCAGCATTTT. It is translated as CASSLSQRSNQPQHF.